The next 14 T cell receptor beta chains were all read from a single sample in a study of cytomegalovirus exposure and HLA in healthy donors. Amplification used 60 Vbeta primers and 13 Jbeta primers. Repertoires were generated with immunoSEQ multiplex PCR, while TCRdb's copy carries only in-frame clones and drops some. Of 90,000 to 110,000 clones listed, 73% are singletons. The source material was PBMCs. The receptors come from a man aged 40-50 years in good health and CMV-seronegative.

This chain connects TRBV19 to TRBJ2-1; the match to TRBD2 covers 11 bases. CDR3 length: 13 residues. Looked up from germline, CDR1 is LNHDA and CDR2 is SQIVND (reference sequence). Trimming at V came to 10 bases and at J to 6 bases, leaving 5 bases not matched to a gene. The CDR3 loop reads CATGSGGVNEQFF. CDR3 coding DNA: TGTGCCACCGGTAGCGGGGGGGTCAATGAGCAGTTCTTC. The full variable domain, in which reference TRBV19 and TRBJ2-1 provide the parts outside the CDR3, is DGGITQSPKYLFRKEGQNVTLSCEQNLNHDAMYWYRQDPGQGLRLIYYSQIVNDFQKGDIAEGYSVSREKKESFPLTVTSAQKNPTAFYLCATGSGGVNEQFFGPGTRLTVL.

The chain combines TRBV15 with TRBJ2-3; 7 bases map to TRBD1. The CDR3 is made up of 16 amino acids. J gave up 0 bases and V 5 bases, and 8 bases lay outside the gene matches. Germline V gene lookup returns CDR1 LNHNV and CDR2 YYDKDF (reference sequence). CDR3 residues: CATSERGQPSTDTQYF. The CDR3 nucleotides read TGTGCCACCAGCGAACGGGGACAGCCTAGCACAGATACGCAGTATTTT.

As regards this clone: The same CDR3 is also encoded by other DNA sequences in this sample. The chain recombines TRBV7-2 with TRBJ1-5; maybe TRBD1 (6 bases). The V and J ends lost 5 bases and 5 bases respectively, with 16 bases between them. Germline-derived CDR1 and CDR2 are SGHTA and FQGNSA. CDR3 length: 15 residues. This CDR3 reads CASSREGQTDQPQHF. CDR3 coding DNA: TGTGCCAGCAGCCGCGAGGGACAAACCGATCAGCCCCAGCATTTT. The variable domain in full, completed from reference TRBV7-2 and TRBJ1-5, reads GAGVSQSPSNKVTEKGKDVELRCDPISGHTALYWYRQSLGQGLEFLIYFQGNSAPDKSGLPSDRFSAERTGGSVSTLTIQRTQQEDSAVYLCASSREGQTDQPQHFGDGTRLSIL.

V is TRBV6-1 and J is TRBJ2-5; D is possibly TRBD2 (6 bases). The germline V gene encodes CDR1 MNHNS and CDR2 SASEGT. The CDR3 spans 13 residues. Trimming stripped 5 bases from V and 14 bases from J, with 21 bases between. Here the CDR3 DNA reads TGTGCCAGCAGTTCTTCAGCCGGGACTGACCTTTACTTC. Its translation: CASSSSAGTDLYF.

CDR3 nucleotides: TGTGCCAGCAGCGCGACAGGGGGAATCTACGAGCAGTACTTC. It specifies CASSATGGIYEQYF. V is TRBV9 and J is TRBJ2-7; TRBD1 agrees at 9 bases. The ends lost 3 bases at V and 3 bases at J; junction bases unmatched: 4. The CDR3 is made up of 14 amino acids. Germline V gene data show CDR1 as SGDLS and CDR2 as YYNGEE.

This clone was observed once. The CDR3 DNA is TGTGCCAGCAGCAACAGGGGTGCTAACTATGGCTACACCTTC. This encodes CASSNRGANYGYTF. V and J are TRBV5-6 and TRBJ1-2; TRBD1 matches at 7 bases. Trimming at V came to 4 bases and at J to 0 bases, leaving 3 bases not matched to a gene. Per the germline V gene, CDR1 is SGHDT and CDR2 is YYEEEE. There are 14 residues in the CDR3.

Notes on this clone: This sample also contains other DNA sequences that code for the same CDR3. This chain uses TRBV9 with TRBJ2-2; weak D call: TRBD2 (6 bases). Trimming took off 2 bases at V and 4 bases at J, with 9 bases between the two ends. Per germline, CDR1 SGDLS and CDR2 YYNGEE. The CDR3 sequence is 14 residues long. The CDR3: CASSVGGATGELFF. CDR3 in DNA: TGTGCCAGCAGCGTGGGGGGTGCCACCGGGGAGCTGTTTTTT.

The CDR3 DNA reads as TGTGCCAGCAGCAGGGGTTCCGACACCGGGGAGCTGTTTTTT. Its translation: CASSRGSDTGELFF. This rearrangement joins TRBV7-3 to TRBJ2-2; possibly TRBD1 for D (5 bases). The length of the CDR3 is 14 residues. In germline, CDR1 is SGHTA, CDR2 FQGTGA. V was clipped by 5 bases and J by 3 bases, with 10 bases between them.

The chain carries TRBV4-3 and TRBJ2-6; the match to TRBD1 covers 10 bases. V gave up 1 base and J gave up 1 base; unmatched junction bases: 1. The CDR3 loop spans 17 amino acids. Germline values: CDR1 LGHNA, CDR2 YSLEER. CDR3 DNA sequence: TGCGCCAGCAGCCAAGCGGACAGGGGGTCTGGGGCCAACGTCCTGACTTTC. Amino acids: CASSQADRGSGANVLTF.

This chain links TRBV7-3 with TRBJ1-1; D might be TRBD1 (6 bases). The CDR3 length is 14 residues. Germline CDR1 reads SGHTA; CDR2 reads FQGTGA. Trimming shortened V by 4 bases and J by 5 bases, and 14 bases separated the two germline ends. The CDR3 loop is CASSSSRGSTEAFF. The DNA for the CDR3 is TGTGCCAGCAGCTCGAGCAGGGGTTCAACTGAAGCTTTCTTT.

Remarks on this clone: Other DNA sequences from this sample encode an identical CDR3 as well. This sequence joins TRBV7-2 and TRBJ1-2, with D possibly matching TRBD1 (6 bases). Trimming took off 5 bases at V and 2 bases at J, with 9 bases between the two ends. The germline V gene has CDR1 SGHTA and CDR2 FQGNSA. The CDR3 spans 13 residues. The CDR3 is CASSPDRNYGYTF. The CDR3 nucleotides are TGTGCCAGCAGCCCCGACAGGAACTATGGCTACACCTTC.

The V and J genes are TRBV27 and TRBJ2-1, with 9 bases lining up with TRBD1. The trim removed 6 bases at V and 8 bases at J, leaving 8 bases unmatched. The V gene's germline CDR1 is MNHEY and CDR2 SMNVEV (reference sequence). This CDR3 spans 14 amino acids. This chain's CDR3 is CASRRDRDRHEQFF. For the CDR3, the DNA is TGTGCCAGCAGACGGGACAGGGATCGTCATGAGCAGTTCTTC.

The chain combines TRBV30 with TRBJ2-6; D remains ambiguous. Per germline, CDR1 GTSNPN and CDR2 SVGIG (reference sequence). Deletions cut 2 bases from V and 3 bases from J, with 11 bases between. The CDR3 is 15 residues long. The CDR3 loop is CAWSRHPSGANVLTF. CDR3 DNA sequence: TGTGCCTGGAGTCGCCACCCTAGTGGGGCCAACGTCCTGACTTTC.

The J gene is TRBJ2-1, the V gene TRBV5-8, with 10 bases matching TRBD2. Per germline, CDR1 SGHTS and CDR2 YDEGEE. This CDR3 has 13 amino acids. V dropped 7 bases and J dropped 4; count of bases not matched to a gene: 2. CDR3 bases: TGTGCCAGCCAGCGGGGGGGATACAATGAGCAGTTCTTC. Protein: CASQRGGYNEQFF.